This TCR beta chain originates from a study of PD-1 blockade in classical Hodgkin lymphoma. Study context: Patients were infused with nivolumab 3 mg/kg every 2 weeks.

A remark on this clone: Its antigen is not identified.

Documented time point: cycle 4 day 1 (C4D1), after 6 weeks of nivolumab. Each and every patient relapsed after autologous stem cell transplantation, and patients got differing brentuximab vedotin exposure. Only in-frame clones appear in the TCRdb table, and some are missing; sequencing was by immunoSEQ multiplex PCR. The repertoire holds some 52,000 clones, more than 75% seen once, with about 6.7% in the top ten. The CDR3 has 10 residues. The V end was cut by 7 bases, the J end by 7 bases, with 8 bases between. Germline V CDR1 and CDR2: SNHLY, FYNNEI. Overall study results and limits: TCR diversity rose significantly by C4D1 in CD4+ but not CD8+ cells. Prior therapy or disease activity may underlie the repertoire differences, whose causes remain undefined. The baseline diversity of complete responders showed similarity to that of newly diagnosed patients.

The V call is TRBV2, the J call TRBJ2-7; D unclear. The TCR was taken from a human donor with classical Hodgkin lymphoma. The specimen comprised peripheral blood mononuclear cells (PBMCs), sampled before the fourth cycle of nivolumab. CDR3 amino acids: CASNGLEQYF. In nucleotides, the CDR3 is TGTGCCAGCAACGGCCTGGAGCAGTACTTC. Supplemented by reference TRBV2 and TRBJ2-7, the full variable domain reads EPEVTQTPSHQVTQMGQEVILRCVPISNHLYFYWYRQILGQKVEFLVSFYNNEISEKSEIFDDQFSVERPDGSNFTLKIRSTKLEDSAMYFCASNGLEQYFGPGTRLTVT.